This T cell receptor beta chain was recorded in a study of blood T cell repertoires in COVID-19. Study-wide context: The United States, Italy and Spain provided the acute and convalescent COVID-19 samples. PBMCs, B-cell-depleted T cells, or T cells provided the cDNA or gDNA that made up the material.

How the authors handled the data: Reference gene primers were amplified, and this amplification served to estimate nucleated cell counts. Produced via immunoSEQ multiplex PCR; TCRdb's table is partial and in-frame only. V, J and clone size derive from that table, while D and trimming were established from the DNA sequence. The data contain some 100,000 clones, approximately 90% of them singletons. V shed 5 bases, J shed 0 bases, and the junction held 3 bases outside the gene matches. Germline lookup yields CDR1 SGHNT and CDR2 YENEEA. The CDR3 consists of 14 residues. The sequence was collected from a human donor in a cohort sampled during active COVID-19. The V call is TRBV11-3, the J call TRBJ1-1; 7 bases fit TRBD1. The sample taken for sequencing was peripheral blood. Here the CDR3 DNA reads TGTGCCAGCAGCCAAGACAGGGTGAACACTGAAGCTTTCTTT. Encoded protein: CASSQDRVNTEAFF.